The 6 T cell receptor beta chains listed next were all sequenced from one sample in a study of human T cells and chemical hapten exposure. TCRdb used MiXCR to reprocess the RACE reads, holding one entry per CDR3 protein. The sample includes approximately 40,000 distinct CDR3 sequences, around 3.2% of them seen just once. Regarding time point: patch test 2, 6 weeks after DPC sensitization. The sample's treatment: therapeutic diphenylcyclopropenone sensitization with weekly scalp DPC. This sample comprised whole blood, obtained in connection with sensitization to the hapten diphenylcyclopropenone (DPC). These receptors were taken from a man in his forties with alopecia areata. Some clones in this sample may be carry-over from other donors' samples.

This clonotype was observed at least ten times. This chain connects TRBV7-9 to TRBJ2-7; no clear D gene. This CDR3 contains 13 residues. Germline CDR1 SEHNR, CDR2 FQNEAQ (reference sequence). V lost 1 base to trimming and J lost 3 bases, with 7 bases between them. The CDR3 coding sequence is TGTGCCAGCAGCTTAGGCCAGATCTACGAGCAGTACTTC. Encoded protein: CASSLGQIYEQYF. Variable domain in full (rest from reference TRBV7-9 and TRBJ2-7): DTGVSQNPRHKITKRGQNVTFRCDPISEHNRLYWYRQTLGQGPEFLTYFQNEAQLEKSRLLSDRFSAERPKGSFSTLEIQRTEQGDSAMYLCASSLGQIYEQYFGPGTRLTVT.

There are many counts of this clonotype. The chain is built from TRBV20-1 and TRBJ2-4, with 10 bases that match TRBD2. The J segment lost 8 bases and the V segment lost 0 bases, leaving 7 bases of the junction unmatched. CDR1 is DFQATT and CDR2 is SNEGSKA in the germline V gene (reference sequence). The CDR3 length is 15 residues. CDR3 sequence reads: CSARDRTSGFDIQYF. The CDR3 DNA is TGCAGTGCTAGAGACCGGACTAGCGGTTTCGACATTCAGTACTTC.

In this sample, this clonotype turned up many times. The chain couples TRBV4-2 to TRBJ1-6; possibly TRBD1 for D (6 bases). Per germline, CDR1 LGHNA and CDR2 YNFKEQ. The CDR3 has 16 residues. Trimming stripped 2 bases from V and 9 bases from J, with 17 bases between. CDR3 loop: CASSQRTHSGASPLHF. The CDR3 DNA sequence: TGTGCCAGCAGCCAACGGACCCATTCAGGGGCTTCACCCCTCCACTTT.

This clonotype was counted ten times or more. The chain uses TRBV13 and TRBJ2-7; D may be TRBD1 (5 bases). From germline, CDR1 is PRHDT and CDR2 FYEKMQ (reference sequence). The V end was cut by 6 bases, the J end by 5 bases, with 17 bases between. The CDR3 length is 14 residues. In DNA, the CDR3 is TGTGCCAGCAGACGATCTCAGGGCACCCACGAGCAGTACTTC. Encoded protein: CASRRSQGTHEQYF.

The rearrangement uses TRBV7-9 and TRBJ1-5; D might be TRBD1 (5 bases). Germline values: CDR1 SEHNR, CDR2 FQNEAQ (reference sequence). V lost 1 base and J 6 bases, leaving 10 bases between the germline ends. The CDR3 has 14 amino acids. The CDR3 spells CASSLGGGVQPQHF. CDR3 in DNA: TGTGCCAGCAGCTTAGGTGGAGGGGTTCAGCCCCAGCATTTT.

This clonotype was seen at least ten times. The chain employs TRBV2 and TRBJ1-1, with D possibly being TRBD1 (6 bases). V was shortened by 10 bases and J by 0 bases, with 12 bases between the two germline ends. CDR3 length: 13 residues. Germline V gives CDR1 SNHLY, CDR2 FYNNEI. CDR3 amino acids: CATQGMMNTEAFF. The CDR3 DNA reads TGTGCCACCCAGGGGATGATGAACACTGAAGCTTTCTTT.